Here is one T cell receptor (beta chain) with its context. Its antigen is undetermined. CDR3 length: 13 residues. CDR1 is KGHDR, CDR2 SFDVKD, per germline. The V end was cut by 7 bases, the J end by 7 bases, with 16 bases between. These data originate in a study of T cells in Graves' hyperthyroidism and ophthalmopathy. General study results and limits: The model identified upcoming ophthalmopathy a median 6.5 months ahead of onset.

Diagnosis relied on clinical symptoms, serum thyroxine and TRAb, thyroid ultrasound and orbital computed tomography. The source material, RNA transcripts, was used to amplify TCR beta CDR3 regions. Researchers ran a first-round RT-PCR on the TCR CDR3 using the HTBI primer set. From the multiplex PCR reads, TCRdb called clonotypes with MiXCR, one entry per CDR3 protein. This sample has approximately 510,000 distinct CDR3 sequences, with 40% to 50% found just once. The receptor's source is an adult woman with Graves' disease, either hyperthyroidism or ophthalmopathy (not recorded which). The material sequenced was peripheral blood or thyroid tissue (not recorded which). The V call is TRBV24-1, the J call TRBJ2-7, with D possibly TRBD1 on 6 matching bases. The CDR3: CATSSGGRNEQYF. In nucleotides, the CDR3 is TGTGCCACCAGCAGTGGGGGCCGGAATGAGCAGTACTTC.